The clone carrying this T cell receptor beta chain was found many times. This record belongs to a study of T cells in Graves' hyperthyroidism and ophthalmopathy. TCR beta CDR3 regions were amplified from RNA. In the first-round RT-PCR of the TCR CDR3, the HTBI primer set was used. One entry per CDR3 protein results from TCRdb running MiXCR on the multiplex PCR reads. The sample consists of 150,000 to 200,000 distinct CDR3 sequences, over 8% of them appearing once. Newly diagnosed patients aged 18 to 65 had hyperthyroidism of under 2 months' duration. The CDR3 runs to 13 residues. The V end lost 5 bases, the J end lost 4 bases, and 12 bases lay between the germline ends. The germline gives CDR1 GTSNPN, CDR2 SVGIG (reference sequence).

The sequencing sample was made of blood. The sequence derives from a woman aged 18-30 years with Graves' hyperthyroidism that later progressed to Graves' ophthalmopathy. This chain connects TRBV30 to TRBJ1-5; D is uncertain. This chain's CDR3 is CAWGIQPNQPQHF. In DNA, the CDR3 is TGTGCCTGGGGAATACAGCCGAATCAGCCCCAGCATTTT. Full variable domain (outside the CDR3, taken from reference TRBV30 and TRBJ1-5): SQTIHQWPATLVQPVGSPLSLECTVEGTSNPNLYWYRQAAGRGLQLLFYSVGIGQISSEVPQNLSASRPQDRQFILSSKKLLLSDSGFYLCAWGIQPNQPQHFGDGTRLSIL.